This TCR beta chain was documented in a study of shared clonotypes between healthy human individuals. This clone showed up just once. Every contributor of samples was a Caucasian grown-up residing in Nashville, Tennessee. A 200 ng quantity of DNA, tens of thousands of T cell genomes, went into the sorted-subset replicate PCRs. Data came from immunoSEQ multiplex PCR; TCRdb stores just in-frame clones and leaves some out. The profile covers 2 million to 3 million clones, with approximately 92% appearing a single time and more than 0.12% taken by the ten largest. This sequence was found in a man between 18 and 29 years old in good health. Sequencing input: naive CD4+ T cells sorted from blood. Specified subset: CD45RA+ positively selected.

The CDR3 nucleotides read TGTGCCAGCAGCTTAGCGGGGGTCGGGGGTCAGCCCCAGCATTTT. Translation: CASSLAGVGGQPQHF. The chain carries TRBV11-2 and TRBJ1-5; weak D call: TRBD1 (5 bases). V lost 1 base, J lost 6 bases, and 13 bases lay in between. CDR3 size: 15 residues. Germline CDR1 is SGHAT and CDR2 is FQNNGV.